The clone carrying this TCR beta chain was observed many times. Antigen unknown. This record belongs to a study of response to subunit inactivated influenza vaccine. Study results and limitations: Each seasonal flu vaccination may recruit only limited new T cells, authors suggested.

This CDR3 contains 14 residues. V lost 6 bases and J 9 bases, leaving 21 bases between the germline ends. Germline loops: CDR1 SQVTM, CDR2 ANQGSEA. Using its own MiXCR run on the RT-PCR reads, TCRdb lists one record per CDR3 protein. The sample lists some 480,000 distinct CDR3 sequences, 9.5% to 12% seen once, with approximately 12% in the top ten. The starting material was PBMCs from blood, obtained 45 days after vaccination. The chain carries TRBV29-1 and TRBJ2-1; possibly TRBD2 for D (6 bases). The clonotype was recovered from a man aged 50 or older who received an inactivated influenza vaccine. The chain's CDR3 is CSVGTGGILGEQFF. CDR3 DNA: TGCAGCGTCGGCACTGGCGGGATCCTCGGTGAGCAGTTCTTC.